Presented here are 9 T cell receptor beta chains from one specimen sequenced in a study of persistence of HIV-infected CD4 T cells. This was the immunoSEQ version 4 assay in survey mode. Libraries were prepared by immunoSEQ multiplex PCR; TCRdb keeps only in-frame clonotypes and omits some of them. The data contain about 45,000 clones, about 90% of them singletons. Their cognate antigens are unknown. Cells were stimulated nonspecifically with anti-CD3/anti-CD28 magnetic beads. Sorting selected CD4+ T cells upregulating both CD40 ligand and CD69. The sample consisted of CD4+ T cells sorted from PBMCs after approximately 19-hour stimulation, taken from a patient who received antiretroviral therapy. These TCRs come from an adult woman with HIV who was CMV-seropositive.

The V call is TRBV24-1, the J call TRBJ2-3; TRBD1 matches 8 bases. After removal of 4 bases from V and 0 bases from J, the junction contained 8 bases not matched to a gene. The CDR3 runs 17 residues. CDR1 and CDR2 from the germline V gene are KGHDR and SFDVKD. CDR3 amino acids: CATSDPGQGTSTDTQYF. For the CDR3, the DNA is TGTGCCACCAGTGACCCTGGACAGGGCACTAGCACAGATACGCAGTATTTT.

The chain carries TRBV12-5 and TRBJ2-2, with D possibly TRBD1 on 5 matching bases. This CDR3 is 14 amino acids long. Trimming cost V 7 bases and J 4 bases, with 13 bases left between them. Germline values: CDR1 LGHNT, CDR2 FRNRAP. CDR3 loop: CASARGIPTGELFF. The CDR3 nucleotides are TGTGCTAGTGCAAGGGGCATCCCCACCGGGGAGCTGTTTTTT.

The gene calls are TRBV5-6 and TRBJ1-3; perhaps TRBD1 as D (6 bases). Per the germline V gene, CDR1 is SGHDT and CDR2 is YYEEEE. CDR3 length: 15 amino acids. V was shortened by 2 bases and J by 0 bases, with 9 bases between the two germline ends. CDR3 amino acids: CASSFQGNSGNTIYF. The CDR3 DNA is TGTGCCAGCAGCTTCCAGGGGAACTCTGGAAACACCATATATTTT.

The chain links TRBV14 to TRBJ2-1; the D gene is possibly TRBD2 (5 bases). Per the germline V gene, CDR1 is SGHDN and CDR2 is FVKESK. The ends were cut back, 6 bases at V and 0 bases at J, with 12 bases in the middle. This CDR3 region has 15 residues. CDR3 DNA sequence: TGTGCCAGCAGGGAGGCGACTGGCTCCTACAATGAGCAGTTCTTC. Its translation: CASREATGSYNEQFF.

The chain employs TRBV27 and TRBJ1-2; D is undetermined. Trimming took off 5 bases at V and 2 bases at J, with 9 bases between the two ends. Germline CDR1 MNHEY, CDR2 SMNVEV (reference sequence). CDR3 size: 13 residues. The CDR3 coding sequence is TGTGCCAGCAGTATGCATTGGAACTATGGCTACACCTTC. This encodes CASSMHWNYGYTF.

V is TRBV5-1 and J is TRBJ2-6; the D gene is possibly TRBD1 (5 bases). Germline lookup yields CDR1 SGHRS and CDR2 YFSETQ. V was trimmed by 4 bases and J by 0 bases, leaving 11 bases between them. The length of the CDR3 is 16 residues. For the CDR3, the DNA is TGCGCCAGCAGCCGACAGTCCGGCTCTGGGGCCAACGTCCTGACTTTC. This translates into CASSRQSGSGANVLTF.

This chain links TRBV6-1 with TRBJ2-7; 9 nucleotides agree with TRBD1. Germline assignment: CDR1 MNHNS and CDR2 SASEGT. After removal of 1 base from V and 2 bases from J, the junction contained 9 bases not matched to a gene. The CDR3 totals 17 residues. CDR3 sequence reads: CASSEVGQGRFPYEQYF. CDR3 DNA: TGTGCCAGCAGTGAAGTCGGACAGGGGCGTTTTCCCTACGAGCAGTACTTC.

The rearrangement links TRBV6-5 to TRBJ2-2, with 7 bases identical to TRBD2. Trimming removed 4 bases from V and 6 bases from J; junction bases left unmatched: 11. The CDR3 is made up of 16 amino acids. Per the germline V gene, CDR1 is MNHEY and CDR2 is SVGAGI. The CDR3 loop is CASSSTGPRGAGELFF. DNA for the CDR3: TGTGCCAGCAGTTCGACGGGGCCCCGGGGGGCCGGGGAGCTGTTTTTT.

The V and J genes are TRBV7-9 and TRBJ2-3; possibly TRBD1 for D (6 bases). The CDR3 runs 14 residues. V was trimmed by 5 bases and J by 3 bases, leaving 12 bases between them. Germline CDR1 and CDR2: SEHNR and FQNEAQ (reference sequence). The CDR3 region is CASSQRQATDTQYF. In DNA form, the CDR3 reads TGTGCCAGCAGCCAGAGACAGGCAACAGATACGCAGTATTTT.